This T cell receptor beta chain was profiled in a study of T-cell reconstitution after alpha-beta-depleted transplantation in children. Findings and caveats of the study: After transplant, at about two months, alpha-beta T cells were reportedly derived from several hundred expanded graft clones.

For TCRbeta, the library was prepared with unique molecular identifiers. MiXCR, applied by TCRdb to the PCR reads, yields one record per CDR3 protein. The data show approximately 290,000 distinct CDR3 sequences, around a tenth seen once. Only a few counts were recorded for this clonotype. Its antigen is unidentified. Germline V CDR1 and CDR2: LNHNV, YYDKDF (reference sequence). The length of the CDR3 is 11 residues. V lost 4 bases and J lost 6, with 7 bases in between. The sample here was peripheral blood, taken 180 days after TCRalphabeta/CD19-depleted stem cell transplant. The rearrangement links TRBV15 to TRBJ2-7; no definite D call. The origin of this receptor is a male patient between 2 and 15 years old who had a stem cell transplant for chronic granulomatous disease, so the T cells may come from the graft donor. This CDR3 reads CATSNSGEQYF. The CDR3 coding sequence is TGTGCCACCAGCAATAGTGGCGAGCAGTACTTC.